This T cell receptor (beta chain) was identified during a study of shared clonotypes between healthy human individuals. The method was immunoSEQ multiplex PCR; TCRdb's version includes in-frame clones alone and lacks a portion of them. The sample includes about 1.4 million clones, approximately 97% seen only once; the top ten take 1% to 1.5%. The CDR3 runs 18 residues. Per the germline V gene, CDR1 is SGDLS and CDR2 is YYNGEE. The V gene lost 4 bases and the J gene lost 8 bases, with 28 bases spanning the gap. Sequenced: naive CD4+ T cells sorted from blood. Subset reported: CD45RA+ positively selected. The V and J genes are TRBV9 and TRBJ2-1, with D possibly being TRBD1 or TRBD2 (6 bases each). The receptor was isolated from a man younger than 40 in good health. For the CDR3, the DNA is TGTGCCAGCAGCCCACACCTTTATGGGGGGCAGGTCGTCGATGAGCAGTTCTTC. Protein product: CASSPHLYGGQVVDEQFF.